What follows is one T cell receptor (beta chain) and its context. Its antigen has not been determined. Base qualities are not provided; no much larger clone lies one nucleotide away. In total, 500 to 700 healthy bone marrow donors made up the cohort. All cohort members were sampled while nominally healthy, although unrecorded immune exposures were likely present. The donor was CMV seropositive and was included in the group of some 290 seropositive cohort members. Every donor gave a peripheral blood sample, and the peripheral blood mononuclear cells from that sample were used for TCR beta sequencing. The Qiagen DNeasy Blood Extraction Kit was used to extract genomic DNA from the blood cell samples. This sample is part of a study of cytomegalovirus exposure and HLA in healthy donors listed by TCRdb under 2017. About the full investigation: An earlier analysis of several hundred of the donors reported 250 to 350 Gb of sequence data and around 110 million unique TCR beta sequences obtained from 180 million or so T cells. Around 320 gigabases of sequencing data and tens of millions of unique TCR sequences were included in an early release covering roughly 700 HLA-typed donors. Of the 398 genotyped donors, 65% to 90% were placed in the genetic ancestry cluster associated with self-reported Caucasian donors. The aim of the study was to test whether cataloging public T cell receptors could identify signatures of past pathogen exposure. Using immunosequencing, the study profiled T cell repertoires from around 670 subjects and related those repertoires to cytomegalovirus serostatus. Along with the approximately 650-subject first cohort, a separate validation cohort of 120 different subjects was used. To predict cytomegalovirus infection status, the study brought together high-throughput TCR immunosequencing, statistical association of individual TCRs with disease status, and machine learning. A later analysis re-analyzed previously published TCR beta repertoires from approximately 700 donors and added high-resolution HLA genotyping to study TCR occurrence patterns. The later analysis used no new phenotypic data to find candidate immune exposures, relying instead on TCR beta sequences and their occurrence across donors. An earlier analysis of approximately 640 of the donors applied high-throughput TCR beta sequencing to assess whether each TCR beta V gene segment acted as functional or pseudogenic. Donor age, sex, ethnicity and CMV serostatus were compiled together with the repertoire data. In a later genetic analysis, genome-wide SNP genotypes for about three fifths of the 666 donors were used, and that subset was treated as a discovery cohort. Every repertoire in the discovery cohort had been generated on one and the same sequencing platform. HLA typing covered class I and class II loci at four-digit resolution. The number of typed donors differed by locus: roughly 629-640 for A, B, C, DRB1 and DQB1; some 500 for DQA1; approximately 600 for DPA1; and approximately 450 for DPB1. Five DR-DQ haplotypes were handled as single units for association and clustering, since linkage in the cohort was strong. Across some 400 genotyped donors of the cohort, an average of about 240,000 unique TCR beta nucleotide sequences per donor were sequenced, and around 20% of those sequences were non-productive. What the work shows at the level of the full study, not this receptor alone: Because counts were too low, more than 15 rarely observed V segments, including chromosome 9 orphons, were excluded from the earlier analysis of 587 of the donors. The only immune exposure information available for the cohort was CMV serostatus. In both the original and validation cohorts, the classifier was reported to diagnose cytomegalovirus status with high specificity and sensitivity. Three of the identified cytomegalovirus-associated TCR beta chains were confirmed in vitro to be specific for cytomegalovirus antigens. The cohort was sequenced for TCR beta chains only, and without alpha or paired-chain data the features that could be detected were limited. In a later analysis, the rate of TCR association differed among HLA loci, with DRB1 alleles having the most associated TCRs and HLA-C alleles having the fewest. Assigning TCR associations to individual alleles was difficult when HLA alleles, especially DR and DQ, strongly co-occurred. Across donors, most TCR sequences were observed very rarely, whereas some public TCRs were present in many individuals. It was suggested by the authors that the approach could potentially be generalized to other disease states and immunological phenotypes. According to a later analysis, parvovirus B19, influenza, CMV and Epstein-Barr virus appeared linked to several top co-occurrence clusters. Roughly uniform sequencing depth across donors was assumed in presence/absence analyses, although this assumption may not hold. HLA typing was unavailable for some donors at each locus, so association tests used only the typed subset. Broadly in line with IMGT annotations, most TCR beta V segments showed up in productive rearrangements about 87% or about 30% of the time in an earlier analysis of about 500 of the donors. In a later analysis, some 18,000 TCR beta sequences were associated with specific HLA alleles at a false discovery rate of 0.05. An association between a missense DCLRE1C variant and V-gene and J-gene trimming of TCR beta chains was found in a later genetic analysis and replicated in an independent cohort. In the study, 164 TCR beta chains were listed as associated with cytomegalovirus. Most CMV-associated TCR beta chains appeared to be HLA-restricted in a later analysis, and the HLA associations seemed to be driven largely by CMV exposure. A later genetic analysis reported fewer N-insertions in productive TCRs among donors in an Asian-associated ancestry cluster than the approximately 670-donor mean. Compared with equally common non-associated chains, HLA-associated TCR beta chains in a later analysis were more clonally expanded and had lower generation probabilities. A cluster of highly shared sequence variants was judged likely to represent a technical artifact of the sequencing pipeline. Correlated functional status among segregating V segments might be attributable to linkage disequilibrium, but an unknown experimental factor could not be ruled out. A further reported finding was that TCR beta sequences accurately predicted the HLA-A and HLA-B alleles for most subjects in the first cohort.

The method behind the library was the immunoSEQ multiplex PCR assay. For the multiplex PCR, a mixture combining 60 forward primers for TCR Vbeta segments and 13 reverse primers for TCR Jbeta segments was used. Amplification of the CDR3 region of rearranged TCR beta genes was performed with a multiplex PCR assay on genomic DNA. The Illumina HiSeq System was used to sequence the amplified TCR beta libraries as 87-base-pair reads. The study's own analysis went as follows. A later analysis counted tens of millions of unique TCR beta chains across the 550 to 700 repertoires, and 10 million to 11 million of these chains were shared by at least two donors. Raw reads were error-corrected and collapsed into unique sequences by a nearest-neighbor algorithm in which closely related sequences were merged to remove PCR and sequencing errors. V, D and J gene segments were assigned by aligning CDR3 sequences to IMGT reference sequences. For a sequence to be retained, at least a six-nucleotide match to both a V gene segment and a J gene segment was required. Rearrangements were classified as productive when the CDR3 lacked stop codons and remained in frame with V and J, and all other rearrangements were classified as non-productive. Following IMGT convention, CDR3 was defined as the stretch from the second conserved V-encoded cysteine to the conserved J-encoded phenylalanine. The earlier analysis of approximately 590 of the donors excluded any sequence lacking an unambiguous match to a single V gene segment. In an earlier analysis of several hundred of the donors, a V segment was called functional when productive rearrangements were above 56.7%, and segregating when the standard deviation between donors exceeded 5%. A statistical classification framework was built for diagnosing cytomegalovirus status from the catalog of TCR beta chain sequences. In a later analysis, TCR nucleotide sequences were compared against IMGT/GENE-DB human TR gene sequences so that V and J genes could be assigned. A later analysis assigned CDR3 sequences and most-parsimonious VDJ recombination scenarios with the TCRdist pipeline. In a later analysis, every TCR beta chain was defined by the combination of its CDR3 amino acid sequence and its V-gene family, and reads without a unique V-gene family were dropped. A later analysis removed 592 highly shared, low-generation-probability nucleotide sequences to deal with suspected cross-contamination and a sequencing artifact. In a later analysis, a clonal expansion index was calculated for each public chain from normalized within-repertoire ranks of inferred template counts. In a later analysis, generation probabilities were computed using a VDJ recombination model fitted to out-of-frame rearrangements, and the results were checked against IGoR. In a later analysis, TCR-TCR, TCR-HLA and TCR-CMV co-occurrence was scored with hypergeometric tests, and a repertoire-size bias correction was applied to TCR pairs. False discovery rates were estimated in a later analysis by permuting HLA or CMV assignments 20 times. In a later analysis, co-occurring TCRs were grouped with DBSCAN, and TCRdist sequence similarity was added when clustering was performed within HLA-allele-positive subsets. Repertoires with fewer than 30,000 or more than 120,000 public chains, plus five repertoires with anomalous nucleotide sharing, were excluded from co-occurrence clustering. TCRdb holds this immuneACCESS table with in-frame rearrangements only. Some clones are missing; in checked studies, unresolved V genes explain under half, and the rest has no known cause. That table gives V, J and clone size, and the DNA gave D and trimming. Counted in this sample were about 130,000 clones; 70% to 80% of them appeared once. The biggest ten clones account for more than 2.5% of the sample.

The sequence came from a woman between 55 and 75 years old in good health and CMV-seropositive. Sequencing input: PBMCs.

The DNA sequence follows: TGTGCCAGCAGCGTCGACGGACTAACAAGCACAGATACGCAGTATTTT. The translation is CASSVDGLTSTDTQYF. This chain is built from TRBV9 and TRBJ2-3; perhaps TRBD2 is the D gene, with 6 bases matching. Between the V and J ends, shortened by 2 bases and 0 bases respectively, the junction contains 13 bases. The CDR3 sequence holds 16 residues, the cysteine and phenylalanine included. The kept DNA is CDR3 alone, 48 bases in frame from the first base. CDR1 and CDR2 were assigned from the germline V gene as SGDLS and YYNGEE. This CDR3, with the reference TRBV9 and TRBJ2-3 proteins standing in past its ends, gives the full variable domain DSGVTQTPKHLITATGQRVTLRCSPRSGDLSVYWYQQSLDQGLQFLIQYYNGEERAKGNILERFSAQQFPDLHSELNLSSLELGDSALYFCASSVDGLTSTDTQYFGPGTRLTVL.